These 6 T cell receptor beta chains originate from one sample sequenced in a study of post-analysis software for immune sequencing data. General study points: The study found TRBV5-6, TRBV5-1 and TRBV20-1 among about five TRBV segments more frequent in patients than controls.

These receptors' antigens are unknown. Researchers reported that TCR beta cDNA libraries carried unique molecular identifiers. One entry per CDR3 protein results from TCRdb running MiXCR on the PCR reads. Among a few hundred thousand distinct CDR3 sequences, 30% to 40% were seen once, and the ten largest hold less than 6%. Input material: blood. The source of these receptors is a girl between 2 and 17 years old with multiple sclerosis.

The rearrangement joins TRBV10-3 to TRBJ2-5, with D perhaps matching TRBD1 (6 bases). This CDR3 has 13 residues. Germline CDR1 and CDR2: ENHRY and SYGVKD. Trimming removed 2 bases from V and 4 bases from J, with 8 bases in between. The CDR3: CAISEAGVETQYF. The CDR3 DNA is TGTGCCATCAGTGAGGCAGGGGTAGAGACCCAGTACTTC.

The J gene is TRBJ1-1, the V gene TRBV12-3 or TRBV12-4; D is undetermined. This CDR3 is built from 15 residues. The V and J ends lost 4 bases and 0 bases respectively, with 12 bases between them. CDR3 residues: CASSSRGKMNTEAFF. Here the CDR3 DNA reads TGTGCCAGCAGTTCCCGAGGGAAGATGAACACTGAAGCTTTCTTT.

CDR3 sequence reads: CASRRAPGANVLTF. The CDR3, as DNA: TGTGCCAGTAGGAGGGCGCCTGGGGCCAACGTCCTGACTTTC. This chain connects TRBV28 to TRBJ2-6, with D possibly TRBD2 on 6 matching bases. This CDR3 spans 14 amino acids. The V gene lost 9 bases and the J gene lost 2 bases, with 11 bases spanning the gap. Germline V gives CDR1 MDHEN, CDR2 SYDVKM.

In this sample, this clonotype turned up a few times. The rearrangement links TRBV6-1 to TRBJ2-1, with 7 bases aligning to TRBD1. Unmatched junction bases numbered 11, after V lost 7 bases and J lost 8 bases. The germline gives CDR1 MNHNS, CDR2 SASEGT. This CDR3 spans 14 amino acids. The CDR3 DNA follows: TGTGCCAGCATCTACGGGGTCCAGGGGGATGAGCAGTTCTTC. Residues: CASIYGVQGDEQFF.

This clonotype has just a few counts. The chain recombines TRBV11-2 with TRBJ2-1; 7 positions match TRBD1. The ends lost 0 bases at V and 10 bases at J; junction bases unmatched: 3. The CDR3 has 13 amino acids. CDR1 is SGHAT and CDR2 is FQNNGV in the germline V gene. The CDR3 DNA reads as TGTGCCAGCAGCTTAGACCGGGGACAGGAGCAGTTCTTC. Amino acids: CASSLDRGQEQFF.

This sequence joins TRBV7-9 and TRBJ2-3; tentatively, D is TRBD1 or TRBD2 (5 bases each). CDR1 is SEHNR and CDR2 is FQNEAQ in the germline V gene (reference sequence). The ends were cut back, 2 bases at V and 4 bases at J, with 22 bases in the middle. The CDR3 is 18 amino acids. The CDR3: CASSLKGLGLEGSDTQYF. The CDR3 DNA reads TGTGCCAGCAGCTTAAAGGGGTTGGGCCTCGAGGGCTCAGATACGCAGTATTTT.